The source of this T cell receptor beta chain is a study of blood T cells in healthy people across ages (dated by TCRdb to 2014 to 2015). General notes on the study: Template switching captured roughly one uniquely barcoded TCR beta cDNA molecule per two T cells in model experiments. To track age-related changes in TCR beta repertoire diversity, the study relied on deep sequencing normalized with unique cDNA molecular identifiers. Two additional independent replicas of 1 million unique cDNA reads from the same blood draw were analyzed for two donors (one aged 18 to 30 and one aged 80 or older). To avoid experimental bias, donors of different ages were distributed randomly across sequencing lanes. The donors were divided into four age groups: young (average around 16 years), middle-aged (under 40), aged (about 60) and long-lived (roughly 82).

Turning to this clonotype: Its antigen is currently not known. No per-base quality is available; no much larger clone lies one base away.

Receptors were amplified or captured by 5' RACE. A second PCR of about 6 to 12 cycles was performed with a sample-barcoded 5' primer and a J-beta primer mix. Each TCR beta cDNA molecule received a unique molecular identifier from a template-switch 5' adaptor carrying 12 random nucleotides. Each sample yielded at least 2.5 million CDR3-containing paired-end reads. The Mint cDNA synthesis kit, primed by a TRBC-specific oligonucleotide, was used to synthesize first-strand cDNA from all RNA. Following uracil-DNA glycosylase treatment, all cDNA underwent a first 18-cycle PCR with the universal primers M1SS and BC2_uni_R. The original methods were these. For normalization, 1 million high-quality reads, each with a distinct molecular identifier, were randomly selected from each sample. Instead of being binned into consensus sequences, reads that shared molecular identifiers were thrown out. MiTCR, with a Q25 quality threshold and the strictest error-elimination algorithm, was used for CDR3 identification, clonotype clustering and error correction. Lower-bound total TCR beta diversity was estimated with a nonparametric unseen species model using Euler transformation. TCRdb handled the public reads itself, with Q25 trimming in fastp and clone calling in MiXCR, and kept productive beta chains. Rows with one shared CDR3 protein collapse into an entry with the most common genes and DNA. The V and J calls follow TCRdb's processing rather than the paper's. The sample contains some 1.8 million distinct CDR3 sequences, 39% of them found a single time. The top ten clones comprise 20% to 25% of the sample.

Donors were 39 systemically healthy Caucasian individuals from Russia aged 6 to 90 years. About 9.8 milliliters of peripheral blood were drawn from each donor into EDTA-treated Vacutainer tubes. PBMCs were isolated by Ficoll-Paque density-gradient centrifugation, with at least 7 million obtained per sample. Total RNA, at least 5.5 micrograms per sample, was extracted from PBMCs with Trizol reagent. For every donor, an aliquot of PBMCs went through flow cytometry to measure the percentages of naive CD45RAhigh/CD27high T cells. The germline V gene provides CDR1 SGHTA and CDR2 FQGTGA. CDR3 length: 15 amino acids, cysteine to phenylalanine. The only DNA kept is the CDR3, 45 bases in frame from the first base. V is shortened by 7 bases, J by 0 bases, and the region joining them spans 15 bases. Points the paper makes about the study in general: Observed TCR beta diversity per million T cells fell roughly linearly with age, and a significant reduction was already apparent by age around 40. Because donor CMV infection status was unknown, age-related changes in expanded clonotypes were potentially confounded. Compared with the aged group, more naive CD4+ T cells, fewer expanded clones and increased TCR diversity were shown by the long-lived group, suggesting age selection. Bulk unsorted PBMC profiling prevented conclusive comparison of naive and antigen-experienced compartments. The percentage of naive T cells measured by flow cytometry correlated strongly with observed TCR beta diversity. Total diversity estimates from one million sequenced T cells were considered lower bounds and underestimates.

The TCR originated in a human donor in good health. The rearrangement joined TRBV7-3 to TRBJ1-1; no D gene can be assigned with confidence. The sample comprised blood. In nucleotides, the sequence is TGTGCCAGCAACTCCTTGGGGTCTATGAACACTGAAGCTTTCTTT. Translation gives CASNSLGSMNTEAFF.